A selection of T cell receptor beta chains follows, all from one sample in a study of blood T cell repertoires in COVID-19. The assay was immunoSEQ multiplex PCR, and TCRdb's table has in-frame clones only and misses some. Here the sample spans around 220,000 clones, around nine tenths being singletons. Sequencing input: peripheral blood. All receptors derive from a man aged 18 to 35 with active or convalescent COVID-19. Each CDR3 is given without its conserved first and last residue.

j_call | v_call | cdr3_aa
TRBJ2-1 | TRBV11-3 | ASSSAFSSYNEQF
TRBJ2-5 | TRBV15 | ATERGGQETQY
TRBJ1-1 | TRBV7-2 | ASSLGGQENTEAF
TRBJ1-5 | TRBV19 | ASRPGRDQPQH
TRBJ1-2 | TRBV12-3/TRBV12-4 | ASSLGQFYGYT
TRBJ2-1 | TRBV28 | ASSPTEGGYSYNEQF
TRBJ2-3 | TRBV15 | ATSREITSGAPDTQY
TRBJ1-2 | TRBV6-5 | ASSYRGAGTDGYT
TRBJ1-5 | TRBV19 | ASSPEGGGPQH
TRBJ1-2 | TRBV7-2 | ASSLGVGGLEGYT